The 6 T cell receptor beta chains given below trace back to one sample, sequenced in a study of CD8+ T cells in alopecia areata. RNA was extracted and reverse transcribed into cDNA as the sequencing template. The table came from immunoSEQ multiplex PCR; TCRdb's copy has only in-frame clones and leaves some out. The sample has roughly 250,000 clones, around 67% seen once; the top ten hold around 1.2%. This specimen consisted of CD4+ T cells sorted from blood, obtained at week 0. These receptors came from a human donor with alopecia areata.

Note on this clone: The same CDR3 is also encoded by other DNA sequences in this sample. The CDR3 is CAWSGDSNQPQHF. DNA of the CDR3: TGTGCCTGGAGTGGGGACAGCAATCAGCCCCAGCATTTT. This rearrangement joins TRBV30 to TRBJ1-5, with D maybe TRBD1 (5 bases). Germline V lookup: CDR1 GTSNPN, CDR2 SVGIG (reference sequence). The V end lost 1 base, the J end lost 1 base, and 5 bases lay between the germline ends. The CDR3 covers 13 residues.

This clone was counted a few times. The gene calls are TRBV6-6 and TRBJ2-7; maybe TRBD1 (5 bases). The CDR3 consists of 13 residues. Germline assignment: CDR1 MNHNY and CDR2 SVGAGI (reference sequence). V lost 5 bases and J 0 bases, leaving 8 bases between the germline ends. The CDR3 here is CASSLGVSYEQYF. As DNA, the CDR3 is TGTGCCAGCAGTCTAGGGGTCTCCTACGAGCAGTACTTC.

This clone showed up just a few times. This chain links TRBV30 with TRBJ1-2; D unresolved. Germline V lookup: CDR1 GTSNPN, CDR2 SVGIG (reference sequence). V was cut by 2 bases and J by 3 bases, with 10 bases left in between. This CDR3 spans 13 amino acids. The chain's CDR3 is CAWSPPGDYGYTF. CDR3 sequence (DNA): TGTGCCTGGAGTCCTCCGGGCGACTATGGCTACACCTTC.

The J gene is TRBJ1-2, the V gene TRBV6-5; 8 nucleotides line up with TRBD1. CDR3 length equals 15 residues. Germline CDR1 reads MNHEY; CDR2 reads SVGAGI. V lost 6 bases to trimming and J lost 0 bases; unmatched junction nucleotides: 6. The CDR3 sequence is CASRIQQGANYGYTF. The CDR3, as DNA: TGTGCCAGCAGAATCCAACAGGGGGCTAACTATGGCTACACCTTC.

The rearrangement joins TRBV9 to TRBJ2-1; 10 bases fit TRBD2. The germline gives CDR1 SGDLS, CDR2 YYNGEE. The CDR3 is 15 residues long. V lost 4 bases, J lost 8 bases, and 9 bases stayed unmatched. The CDR3 DNA sequence: TGTGCCAGCAGCCCTCATAGCGGGGGGACCGATGAGCAGTTCTTC. Translation gives CASSPHSGGTDEQFF. Full variable domain (remainder filled in from reference TRBV9 and TRBJ2-1): DSGVTQTPKHLITATGQRVTLRCSPRSGDLSVYWYQQSLDQGLQFLIQYYNGEERAKGNILERFSAQQFPDLHSELNLSSLELGDSALYFCASSPHSGGTDEQFFGPGTRLTVL.

The chain uses TRBV2 and TRBJ2-5; no reliable D call. This CDR3 has 12 amino acids. Per the germline V gene, CDR1 is SNHLY and CDR2 is FYNNEI. Deletions cut 2 bases from V and 4 bases from J, with 5 bases between. CDR3 loop: CASSEMGETQYF. CDR3 bases: TGTGCCAGCAGTGAAATGGGAGAGACCCAGTACTTC.